These 14 T cell receptor beta chains came from one sample sequenced in a study of regulatory T cells in long-lasting Graves disease (dated by TCRdb to about 2021). Library preparation employed multiplex PCR. Sequencing was carried out with an Illumina HiSeq 4000. TCR beta libraries were built with iRepertoire HTBI primers and Arm-PCR amplification of CDR3 regions. Starting from the raw public reads, TCRdb applied fastp trimming at Q25, assembled clones with MiXCR and retained in-frame beta chains. Each CDR3 protein gets just one entry, which takes the most common genes and DNA from the rows behind it. This sample gives about 470,000 distinct CDR3 sequences in total; under 25% of them show up just once. About 8.3% of the sample comes from the top ten. Sample time point, as interpreted from the label and publication: persistent/refractory GD, antithyroid drugs over 5 years with positive TRAb. RNA was extracted from PBMCs in TRIzol for both TCR sequencing and RNA sequencing.

The specimen comprised peripheral blood mononuclear cells (PBMCs), sampled when the disease was refractory, from a patient treated with antithyroid drugs. These receptors all stem from a female donor with Graves disease.

This clonotype was recorded a few times. This rearrangement joins TRBV6-5 to TRBJ2-7; 7 bases map to TRBD1. V shed 4 bases and J 0 bases; nucleotides not matched to a gene: 6. Per germline, CDR1 MNHEY and CDR2 SVGAGI. The CDR3 has 15 residues. CDR3 in DNA: TGTGCCAGCAGTTCAGGGGGTGTCGCCTCCTACGAGCAGTACTTC. It yields the protein CASSSGGVASYEQYF.

This clonotype was picked up many times. The chain combines TRBV30 with TRBJ1-6, with 8 positions matching TRBD1. Trimming cost V 4 bases and J 10 bases; bases outside gene matches: 6. CDR3 length: 13 amino acids. Germline values: CDR1 GTSNPN, CDR2 SVGIG (reference sequence). The CDR3 sequence is CAWTTGEWSPLHF. The CDR3 DNA reads as TGTGCCTGGACGACAGGGGAATGGTCACCCCTCCACTTT.

The sample holds a few counts of this clonotype. The CDR3 DNA sequence: TGCGCCAGCAGCTTGGCCGTGGGGAACACTGAAGCTTTCTTT. Its translation is CASSLAVGNTEAFF. The chain links TRBV5-1 to TRBJ1-1; D not resolved. CDR1 and CDR2 (germline): SGHRS, YFSETQ. The V end was cut by 0 bases, the J end by 1 base, with 7 bases between. The CDR3 spans 14 residues. The complete variable domain, with remaining parts taken from reference TRBV5-1 and TRBJ1-1, reads KAGVTQTPRYLIKTRGQQVTLSCSPISGHRSVSWYQQTPGQGLQFLFEYFSETQRNKGNFPGRFSGRQFSNSRSEMNVSTLELGDSALYLCASSLAVGNTEAFFGQGTRLTVV.

This clonotype was found many times. The chain employs TRBV3-1 and TRBJ2-5; the match to TRBD2 covers 7 bases. J lost 1 base, V lost 1 base, and 9 bases had no gene match. Germline CDR1 is LGHDT and CDR2 is YNNKEL (reference sequence). The CDR3 extends over 17 amino acids. The CDR3 reads CASSQGGEAGTQETQYF. The CDR3 DNA reads as TGTGCCAGCAGCCAAGGGGGAGAAGCGGGGACCCAAGAGACCCAGTACTTC.

Many counts were recorded for this clonotype. This chain links TRBV11-2 with TRBJ1-1; 8 nucleotides align to TRBD1. Losses at the gene ends were 5 bases for V and 5 bases for J; bases not matched to a gene: 19. CDR1 and CDR2 (germline): SGHAT, FQNNGV. The length of the CDR3 is 18 residues. The CDR3 here is CASSPRPGRQGYGTEAFF. The CDR3 nucleotides are TGTGCCAGCAGCCCGAGACCGGGCCGACAGGGGTATGGTACTGAAGCTTTCTTT.

The chain couples TRBV29-1 to TRBJ1-3; D remains unclear. The CDR3 is 14 amino acids. Germline-derived CDR1 and CDR2 are SQVTM and ANQGSEA. V lost 8 bases, J lost 0 bases, and 14 bases lay in between. The CDR3 coding sequence is TGCAGCTACACCACCTCCATCTCTGGAAACACCATATATTTT. Translation gives CSYTTSISGNTIYF.

The chain has TRBV7-2 and TRBJ1-4; D is unclear. Germline CDR1 SGHTA, CDR2 FQGNSA. The CDR3 runs 13 residues. V was cut by 5 bases and J by 8 bases, with 12 bases left in between. CDR3 sequence: CASSQTSLEKLFF. The CDR3 DNA follows: TGTGCCAGCAGCCAGACGAGCCTCGAAAAACTGTTTTTT. The full variable domain, rest sourced from reference TRBV7-2 and TRBJ1-4, is GAGVSQSPSNKVTEKGKDVELRCDPISGHTALYWYRQSLGQGLEFLIYFQGNSAPDKSGLPSDRFSAERTGGSVSTLTIQRTQQEDSAVYLCASSQTSLEKLFFGSGTQLSVL.

Turning to this clonotype: This may arise from a read error, as a much more abundant clone is one base away. The chain combines TRBV28 with TRBJ2-7; TRBD2 matches 8 bases. Per germline, CDR1 MDHEN and CDR2 SYDVKM. The CDR3 runs to 14 residues. CDR3 sequence reads: CASSPSGRSYEQHF. The CDR3 DNA follows: TGTGCCAGCAGTCCTAGCGGGCGATCCTACGAGCAGCACTTC.

This clonotype was seen repeatedly, ten times or more. The rearrangement uses TRBV27 and TRBJ2-5; 7 nucleotides match TRBD2. V gave up 5 bases and J gave up 2 bases; unmatched junction bases: 5. The germline V gene encodes CDR1 MNHEY and CDR2 SMNVEV (reference sequence). The CDR3 length is 14 residues. CDR3 loop: CASSARLAQETQYF. For the CDR3, the DNA is TGTGCCAGCAGTGCCCGACTAGCTCAAGAGACCCAGTACTTC.

This clonotype was seen many times. The V call is TRBV10-3, the J call TRBJ1-2; D is unclear. V gave up 10 bases and J gave up 2 bases, with 14 bases separating them. The CDR3 runs 13 residues. Germline assignment: CDR1 ENHRY and CDR2 SYGVKD. Here the CDR3 DNA reads TGTGCCACGGCGCGGACGGCCAACTATGGCTACACCTTC. Translated, it gives CATARTANYGYTF.

This clonotype was counted at least ten times. The chain is built from TRBV7-8 and TRBJ2-2, with D unclear. Germline CDR1 is SGHVS and CDR2 is FQNEAQ. The CDR3 extends over 14 amino acids. The V and J ends lost 3 bases and 4 bases respectively, with 9 bases between them. CDR3 in DNA: TGTGCCAGCAGCTTGGAAAGAAGCACCGGGGAGCTGTTTTTT. Translating gives CASSLERSTGELFF. Full variable domain (rest looked up from reference TRBV7-8 and TRBJ2-2): GAGVSQSPRYKVAKRGQDVALRCDPISGHVSLFWYQQALGQGPEFLTYFQNEAQLDKSGLPSDRFFAERPEGSVSTLKIQRTQQEDSAVYLCASSLERSTGELFFGEGSRLTVL.

This clonotype showed up many times. The CDR3 region is CASSLDWGNTEAFF. Here the CDR3 DNA reads TGCGCCAGCAGCTTGGATTGGGGTAACACTGAAGCTTTCTTT. This chain connects TRBV5-1 to TRBJ1-1; no reliable D call. The CDR3 totals 14 residues. Trimming shortened V by 0 bases and J by 2 bases, and 8 bases separated the two germline ends. Per germline, CDR1 SGHRS and CDR2 YFSETQ.

This clonotype was counted many times. CDR3 residues: CASSSYRESYGYTF. Here the CDR3 DNA reads TGTGCCAGCAGTTCTTACAGGGAGAGCTATGGCTACACCTTC. This sequence joins TRBV28 and TRBJ1-2; a possible D gene is TRBD1 (6 bases). The CDR3 runs to 14 residues. Deletions cut 4 bases from V and 4 bases from J, with 13 bases between. CDR1 and CDR2 (germline): MDHEN, SYDVKM.

The table lists this clonotype with a few counts. The genes are TRBV5-5 and TRBJ2-7, with 13 nucleotides matching TRBD2. V gave up 2 bases and J gave up 7 bases; unmatched junction bases: 6. Germline V gene lookup returns CDR1 SGHKS and CDR2 YYEKEE (reference sequence). This CDR3 has 15 residues. DNA for the CDR3: TGTGCCAGCAGCTTTAGGACTAGCGGGAGTCTTGAGCAGTACTTC. Protein sequence: CASSFRTSGSLEQYF.